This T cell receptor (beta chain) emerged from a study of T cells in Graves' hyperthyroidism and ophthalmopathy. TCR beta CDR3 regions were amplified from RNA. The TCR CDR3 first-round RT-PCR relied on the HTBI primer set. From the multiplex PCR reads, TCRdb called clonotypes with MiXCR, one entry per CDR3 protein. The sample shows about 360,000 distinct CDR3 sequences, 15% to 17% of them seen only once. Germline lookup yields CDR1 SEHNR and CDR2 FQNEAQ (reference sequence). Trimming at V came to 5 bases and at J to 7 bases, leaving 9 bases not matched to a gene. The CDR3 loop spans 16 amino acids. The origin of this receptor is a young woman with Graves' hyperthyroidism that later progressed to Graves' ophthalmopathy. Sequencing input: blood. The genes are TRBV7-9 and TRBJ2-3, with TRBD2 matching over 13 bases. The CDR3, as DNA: TGTGCCAGCAGCCCTGGGACTAGCGGGATGTTAAATACGCAGTATTTT. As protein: CASSPGTSGMLNTQYF.